This TCR beta chain was recovered during a study of T cell repertoires in cytomegalovirus infection. The CDR3 consists of 18 residues. The germline V gene has CDR1 DFQATT and CDR2 SNEGSKA (reference sequence). V lost 0 bases and J lost 3, with 21 bases in between. TCRdb reprocessed the reads via MiXCR and lists one record per CDR3 protein. The sample shows about 78,000 distinct CDR3 sequences, approximately 40% of them seen only once. Study results and limitations: Summed frequency of public TCR beta families distinguished CMV carriers with the relevant HLA.

Comment on this clonotype: Its target is unknown.

Source: CD8+ T cells from cultured PBMCs, taken from culture after CMV antigen stimulation. The source of this sequence is a human donor in good health (CMV status not recorded). Some clones in this sample may be carry-over from other donors' samples. V gene TRBV20-1 combines with J gene TRBJ2-1; TRBD1 or TRBD2 may be the D gene (6 bases each). The CDR3 here is CSARDLSVGGQDYNEQFF. The CDR3 DNA is TGCAGTGCTAGAGATCTTAGTGTGGGGGGCCAAGACTACAATGAGCAGTTCTTC.